Following are 8 T cell receptor beta chains from one sample sequenced in a study of T-cell reconstitution after alpha-beta-depleted transplantation in children (dated by TCRdb to the mid-2010s). Libraries were constructed by PCR. Sequencing relied on an Illumina HiSeq 2500. TCR libraries were prepared with molecular barcoding, using unique molecular identifiers to normalize TCRbeta repertoire quantification. Clones were called with MiXCR by TCRdb after fastp trimmed the public reads at Q25, and only in-frame beta chains were retained. Duplicate CDR3 protein sequences are folded into a single record with the most common DNA and genes. In this sample the table shows 120,000 or so distinct CDR3 sequences, about 21% of which occur a single time. Clones ranked in the top ten supply approximately 10% of the sample. In the paper's terms, the treatment or condition label means: allogeneic hematopoietic cell transplantation with graft depleted of TCRalphabeta T cells and CD19 B cells.

The source material was PBMCs, mostly from graft donor cells, sampled 180 days after TCRalphabeta/CD19-depleted stem cell transplant. The receptors stem from a male patient aged 2 to 10 who had a stem cell transplant for chronic granulomatous disease, so the T cells may come from the graft donor.

The chain joins TRBV12-3 or TRBV12-4 to TRBJ1-5; D unresolved. With 5 bases removed from V and 7 bases from J, the gap between germline ends came to 12 bases. This CDR3 contains 13 residues. The CDR3 coding sequence is TGTGCCAGCAGTGCGGGGTTAGGCCAGCCCCAGCATTTT. Residues: CASSAGLGQPQHF.

CDR3: CASSLVSGGDYEQYF. The CDR3 nucleotides read TGTGCCAGCAGCTTAGTTTCAGGGGGTGATTACGAGCAGTACTTC. The chain combines TRBV7-6 with TRBJ2-7, with 7 positions matching TRBD1. CDR1 is SGHVS, CDR2 FNYEAQ, per germline. CDR3 length: 15 residues. Trimming removed 1 base from V and 4 bases from J; junction bases left unmatched: 7.

The rearrangement links TRBV29-1 to TRBJ2-7; 10 nucleotides line up with TRBD2. With 4 bases clipped from V and 0 bases from J, the junction kept 3 bases outside the gene matches. The germline gives CDR1 SQVTM, CDR2 ANQGSEA. This CDR3 is built from 14 residues. CDR3 residues: CSVGLAGSSYEQYF. The CDR3 bases are TGCAGCGTTGGACTAGCGGGCAGCTCCTACGAGCAGTACTTC.

This clonotype has just a few counts. This sequence joins TRBV20-1 and TRBJ2-7, with 13 bases matching TRBD2. Germline trimming cut 6 bases from V and 4 bases from J; bases unmatched to any gene: 9. Germline CDR1 is DFQATT and CDR2 is SNEGSKA (reference sequence). This CDR3 is 15 amino acids long. The CDR3 loop is CSAAGLAGESYEQYF. CDR3 nucleotides: TGCAGTGCCGCCGGACTAGCGGGAGAGTCTTACGAGCAGTACTTC.

This clonotype occurred once. The chain combines TRBV20-1 with TRBJ2-3, with D perhaps matching TRBD1 (5 bases). This CDR3 contains 15 residues. Germline values: CDR1 DFQATT, CDR2 SNEGSKA (reference sequence). With 0 bases removed from V and 2 bases from J, the gap between germline ends came to 12 bases. This CDR3 is CSARDHRRNTDTQYF. CDR3 DNA: TGCAGTGCTAGAGATCACAGGAGAAACACAGATACGCAGTATTTT.

This clonotype was detected ten times or more. This chain joins TRBV29-1 and TRBJ1-3; D is perhaps TRBD1 (6 bases). Trimming took off 0 bases at V and 5 bases at J, with 8 bases between the two ends. The CDR3 is made up of 13 amino acids. CDR1 is SQVTM and CDR2 is ANQGSEA in the germline V gene. This CDR3 reads CSVEEGARNTIYF. The CDR3 DNA is TGCAGCGTTGAAGAGGGGGCGAGAAACACCATATATTTT.

Comments on this clonotype: This may stem from a read error, because a much larger clone lies one nucleotide away. This chain joins TRBV5-1 and TRBJ2-4; D might be TRBD1 or TRBD2, each matching 5 bases. Trimming cost V 5 bases and J 12 bases, with 15 bases left between them. The CDR3 contains 12 residues. The V gene's germline CDR1 is SGHRS and CDR2 YFSETQ. CDR3 loop: CASRGERDSQYF. As DNA, the CDR3 is TGCGCCAGCAGGGGGGAGCGTGACAGTCAGTACTTC.

The V call is TRBV6-2 or TRBV6-3, the J call TRBJ2-7; 7 bases match TRBD2. CDR3 size: 12 residues. The J segment lost 3 bases and the V segment lost 5 bases, leaving 1 base of the junction unmatched. CDR1 MNHEY and CDR2 SVGEGT come from the germline V gene. The CDR3, as DNA: TGTGCCAGCAGTCGGGGGGACTACGAGCAGTACTTC. It codes for CASSRGDYEQYF.